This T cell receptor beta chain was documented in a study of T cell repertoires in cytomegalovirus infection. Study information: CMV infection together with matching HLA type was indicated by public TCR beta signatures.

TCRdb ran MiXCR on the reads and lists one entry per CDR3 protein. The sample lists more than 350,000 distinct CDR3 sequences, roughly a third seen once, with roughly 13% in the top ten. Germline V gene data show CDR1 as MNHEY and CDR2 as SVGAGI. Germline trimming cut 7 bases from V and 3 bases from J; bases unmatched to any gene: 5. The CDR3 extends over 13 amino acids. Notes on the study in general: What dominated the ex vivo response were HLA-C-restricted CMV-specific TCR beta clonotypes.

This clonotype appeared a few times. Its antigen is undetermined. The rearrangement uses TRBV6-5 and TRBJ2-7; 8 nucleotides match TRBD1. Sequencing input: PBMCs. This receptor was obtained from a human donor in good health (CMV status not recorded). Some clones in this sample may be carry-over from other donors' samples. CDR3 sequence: CASIGQGFYEQYF. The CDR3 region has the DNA TGTGCCAGCATCGGACAGGGTTTCTACGAGCAGTACTTC.